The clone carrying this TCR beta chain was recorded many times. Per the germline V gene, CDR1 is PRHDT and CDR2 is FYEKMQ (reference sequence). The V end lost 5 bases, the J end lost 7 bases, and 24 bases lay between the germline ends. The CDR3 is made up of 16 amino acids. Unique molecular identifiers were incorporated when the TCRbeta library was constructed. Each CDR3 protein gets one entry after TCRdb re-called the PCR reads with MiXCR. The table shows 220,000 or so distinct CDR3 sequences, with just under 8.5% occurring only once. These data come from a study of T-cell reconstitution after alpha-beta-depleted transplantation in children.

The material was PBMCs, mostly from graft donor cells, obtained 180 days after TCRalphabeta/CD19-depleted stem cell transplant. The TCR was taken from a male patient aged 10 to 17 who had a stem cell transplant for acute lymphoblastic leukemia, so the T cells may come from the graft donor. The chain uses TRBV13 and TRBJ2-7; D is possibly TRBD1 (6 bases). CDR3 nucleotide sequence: TGTGCCAGCAGCACACGACAGGACTCTTGGAATATGGAGCAGTACTTC. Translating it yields CASSTRQDSWNMEQYF.